Included here is one T cell receptor (beta chain) sequence, with context. The antigen remains undetermined. The record originates from a study of OX40 agonist ivuxolimab in advanced cancers. Study-wide context: A history of anti-PD-1, anti-PD-L1 or anti-CTLA-4 therapy was acceptable, and around 36% had some.

V was clipped by 4 bases and J by 4 bases, with 13 bases between them. The CDR3 is made up of 14 amino acids. CDR1 is MNHEY and CDR2 is SVGAGI in the germline V gene. The method was immunoSEQ multiplex PCR; TCRdb's version includes in-frame clones alone and lacks a portion of them. The sample contains 50,000 to 75,000 clones, 92% of which appear only once. Findings of the study overall: Averaged across samples, CD8+ T cells carried more expanded clones than CD4+ did.

Sequences were derived from CD4+ or CD8+ T cells sorted from blood, sampled in a trial of the OX40 agonist ivuxolimab. The source is an adult with an advanced solid tumor such as melanoma, head and neck, liver or kidney cancer. This chain uses TRBV6-5 with TRBJ1-2; possibly TRBD1 for D (5 bases). The CDR3 DNA reads as TGTGCCAGCAGTTTAGAGGGCAGGGCCTATGGCTACACCTTC. Its translation: CASSLEGRAYGYTF.